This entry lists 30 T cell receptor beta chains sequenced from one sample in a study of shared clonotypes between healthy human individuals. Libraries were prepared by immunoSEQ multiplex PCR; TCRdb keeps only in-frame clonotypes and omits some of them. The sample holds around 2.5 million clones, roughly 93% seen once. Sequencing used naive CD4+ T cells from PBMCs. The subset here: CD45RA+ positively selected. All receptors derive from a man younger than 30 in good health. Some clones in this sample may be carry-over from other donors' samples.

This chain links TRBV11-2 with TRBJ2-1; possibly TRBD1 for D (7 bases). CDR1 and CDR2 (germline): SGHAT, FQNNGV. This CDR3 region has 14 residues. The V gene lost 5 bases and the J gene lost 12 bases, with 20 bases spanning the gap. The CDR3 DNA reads TGTGCCAGCAGCGGAGGGGGCGTCGAGAGACGGCAGTTCTTC. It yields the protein CASSGGGVERRQFF.

The CDR3 spells CASSELARSVEQYF. The DNA of the CDR3 is TGTGCCAGCAGTGAACTAGCTCGATCCGTCGAGCAGTACTTC. The chain uses TRBV2 and TRBJ2-7; a weak D match, TRBD2 (5 bases). Germline V gives CDR1 SNHLY, CDR2 FYNNEI. V was pared by 2 bases and J by 6 bases, with 14 bases between. The CDR3 has 14 amino acids.

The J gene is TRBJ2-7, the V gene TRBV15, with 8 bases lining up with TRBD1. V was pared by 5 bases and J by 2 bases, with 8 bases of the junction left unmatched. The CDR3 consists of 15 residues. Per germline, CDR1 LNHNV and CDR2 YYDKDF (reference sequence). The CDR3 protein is CATSRTGTGAYEQYF. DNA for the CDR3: TGTGCCACCAGCCGAACTGGGACAGGCGCCTACGAGCAGTACTTC. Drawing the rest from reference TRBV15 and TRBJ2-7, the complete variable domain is DAMVIQNPRYQVTQFGKPVTLSCSQTLNHNVMYWYQQKSSQAPKLLFHYYDKDFNNEADTPDNFQSRRPNTSFCFLDIRSPGLGDTAMYLCATSRTGTGAYEQYFGPGTRLTVT.

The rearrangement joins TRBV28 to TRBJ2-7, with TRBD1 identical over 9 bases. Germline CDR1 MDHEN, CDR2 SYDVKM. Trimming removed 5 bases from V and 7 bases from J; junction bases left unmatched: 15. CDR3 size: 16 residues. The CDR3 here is CASSLPTGTGLREQYF. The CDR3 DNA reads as TGTGCCAGCAGTCTCCCAACCGGGACAGGGTTACGAGAGCAGTACTTC.

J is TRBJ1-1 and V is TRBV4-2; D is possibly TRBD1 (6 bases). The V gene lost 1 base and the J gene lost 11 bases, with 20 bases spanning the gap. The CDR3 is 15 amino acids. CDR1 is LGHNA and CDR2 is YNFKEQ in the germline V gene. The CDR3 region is CASSQGPDRYQRAFF. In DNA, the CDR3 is TGTGCCAGCAGCCAAGGCCCGGACAGATACCAAAGGGCTTTCTTT.

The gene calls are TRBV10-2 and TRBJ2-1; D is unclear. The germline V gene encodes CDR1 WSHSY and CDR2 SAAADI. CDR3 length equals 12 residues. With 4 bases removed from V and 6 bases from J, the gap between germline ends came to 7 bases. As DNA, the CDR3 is TGCGCCAGCAGTGGCTTGGGCAATGAGCAGTTCTTC. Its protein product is CASSGLGNEQFF.

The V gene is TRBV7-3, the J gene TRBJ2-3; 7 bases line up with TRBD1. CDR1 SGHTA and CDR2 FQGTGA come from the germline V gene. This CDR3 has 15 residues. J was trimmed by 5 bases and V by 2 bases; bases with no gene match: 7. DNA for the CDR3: TGTGCCAGCAGCTTAGGCCTCCACAGGGGAGATACGCAGTATTTT. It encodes CASSLGLHRGDTQYF.

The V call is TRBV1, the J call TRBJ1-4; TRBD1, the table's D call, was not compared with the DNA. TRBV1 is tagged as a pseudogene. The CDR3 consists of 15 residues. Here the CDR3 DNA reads TGCACCAGCAGCCAACTACAGGGGCCATACGAAAAACTGTTTTTT. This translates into CTSSQLQGPYEKLFF.

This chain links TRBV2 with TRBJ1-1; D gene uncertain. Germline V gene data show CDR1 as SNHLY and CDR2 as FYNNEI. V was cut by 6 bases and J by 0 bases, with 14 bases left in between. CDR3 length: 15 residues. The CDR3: CASRIRTAMNTEAFF. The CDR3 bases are TGTGCCAGCAGAATTCGGACCGCAATGAACACTGAAGCTTTCTTT.

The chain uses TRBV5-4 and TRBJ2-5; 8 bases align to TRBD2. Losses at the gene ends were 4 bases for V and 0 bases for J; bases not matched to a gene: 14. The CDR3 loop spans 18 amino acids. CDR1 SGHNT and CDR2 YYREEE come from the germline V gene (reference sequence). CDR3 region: CASSRSPNGRGYQETQYF. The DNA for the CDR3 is TGTGCCAGCAGCAGGTCCCCTAACGGGAGGGGGTACCAAGAGACCCAGTACTTC.

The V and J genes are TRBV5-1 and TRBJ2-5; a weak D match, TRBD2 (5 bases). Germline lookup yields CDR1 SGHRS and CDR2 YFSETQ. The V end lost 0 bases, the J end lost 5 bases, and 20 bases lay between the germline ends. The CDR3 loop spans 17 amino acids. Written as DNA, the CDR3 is TGCGCCAGCAGCTTGGCGAGGACCCTTGAGCGGTTTGAGACCCAGTACTTC. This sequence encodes CASSLARTLERFETQYF.

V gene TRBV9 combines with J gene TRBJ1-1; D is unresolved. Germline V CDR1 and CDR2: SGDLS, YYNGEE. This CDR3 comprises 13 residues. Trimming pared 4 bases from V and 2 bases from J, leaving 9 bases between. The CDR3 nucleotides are TGTGCCAGCAGCCCTTCAAGTAACACTGAAGCTTTCTTT. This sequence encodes CASSPSSNTEAFF.

The CDR3 DNA reads as TGTGCCAGCGGCGAGGGAGGGATCTACACAGATACGCAGTATTTT. Translating it yields CASGEGGIYTDTQYF. The chain recombines TRBV5-4 with TRBJ2-3; the match to TRBD2 covers 7 bases. Germline V gene sequence: CDR1 SGHNT, CDR2 YYREEE (reference sequence). The J segment lost 2 bases and the V segment lost 7 bases, leaving 10 bases of the junction unmatched. This CDR3 is 15 amino acids long.

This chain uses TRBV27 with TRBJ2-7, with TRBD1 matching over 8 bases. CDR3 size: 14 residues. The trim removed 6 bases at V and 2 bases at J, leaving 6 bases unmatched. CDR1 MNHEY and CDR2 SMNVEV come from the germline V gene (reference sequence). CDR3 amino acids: CASSAGTGPYEQYF. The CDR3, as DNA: TGTGCCAGCAGCGCCGGGACAGGACCCTACGAGCAGTACTTC.

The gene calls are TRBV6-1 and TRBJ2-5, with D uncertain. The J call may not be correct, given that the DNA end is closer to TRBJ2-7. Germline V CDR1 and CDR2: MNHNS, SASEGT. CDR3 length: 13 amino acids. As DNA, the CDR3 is TGTGCCAGCAGTGATGGTCGCCCGTACGAGCAGTACTTC. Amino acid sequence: CASSDGRPYEQYF.

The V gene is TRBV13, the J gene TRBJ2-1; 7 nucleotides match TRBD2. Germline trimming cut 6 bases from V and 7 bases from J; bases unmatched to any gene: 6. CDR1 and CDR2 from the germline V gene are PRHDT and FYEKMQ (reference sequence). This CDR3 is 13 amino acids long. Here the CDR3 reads CASSPNGRNEQFF. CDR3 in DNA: TGTGCCAGCAGTCCCAACGGGAGGAATGAGCAGTTCTTC.

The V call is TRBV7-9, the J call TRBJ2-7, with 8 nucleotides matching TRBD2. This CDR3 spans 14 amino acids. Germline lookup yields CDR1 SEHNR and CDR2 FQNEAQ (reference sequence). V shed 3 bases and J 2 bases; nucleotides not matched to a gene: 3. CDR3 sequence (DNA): TGTGCCAGCAGCTTCACGCGGGGGGCCTACGAGCAGTACTTC. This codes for CASSFTRGAYEQYF.

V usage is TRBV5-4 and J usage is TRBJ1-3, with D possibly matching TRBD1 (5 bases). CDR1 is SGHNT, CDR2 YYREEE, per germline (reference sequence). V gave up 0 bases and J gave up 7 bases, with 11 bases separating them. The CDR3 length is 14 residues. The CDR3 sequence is CASSLAGSRNTIYF. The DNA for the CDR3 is TGTGCCAGCAGCTTGGCAGGGTCGAGGAACACCATATATTTT.

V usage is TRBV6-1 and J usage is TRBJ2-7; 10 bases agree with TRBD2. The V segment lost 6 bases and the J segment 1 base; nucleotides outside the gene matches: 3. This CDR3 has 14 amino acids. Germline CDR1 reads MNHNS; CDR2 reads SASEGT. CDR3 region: CASSGLAASYEQYF. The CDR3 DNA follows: TGTGCCAGCAGCGGACTAGCGGCTTCCTACGAGCAGTACTTC.

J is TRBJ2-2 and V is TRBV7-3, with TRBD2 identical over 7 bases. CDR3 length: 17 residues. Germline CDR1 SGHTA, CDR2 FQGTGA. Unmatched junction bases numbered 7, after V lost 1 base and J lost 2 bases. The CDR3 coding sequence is TGTGCCAGCAGCTTAATGGCGGGAGTAGGTAACACCGGGGAGCTGTTTTTT. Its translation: CASSLMAGVGNTGELFF.

CDR3 DNA sequence: TGTGCCTGGACTAGCCAGGGGGCGGGGGAGCAGTACTTC. It is translated as CAWTSQGAGEQYF. This sequence joins TRBV30 and TRBJ2-5; weak D call: TRBD1 (8 bases). The CDR3 sequence is 13 residues long. The germline V and J ends were trimmed by 4 bases and 11 bases, with 20 bases remaining between them. The V gene's germline CDR1 is GTSNPN and CDR2 SVGIG (reference sequence).

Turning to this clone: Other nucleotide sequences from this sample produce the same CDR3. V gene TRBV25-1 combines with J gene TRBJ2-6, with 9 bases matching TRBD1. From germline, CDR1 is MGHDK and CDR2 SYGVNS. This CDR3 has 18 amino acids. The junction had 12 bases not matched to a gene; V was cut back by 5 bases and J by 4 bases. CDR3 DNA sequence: TGTGCCAGCAGTAGTACAGGGGGCTACATATCCGGGGCCAACGTCCTGACTTTC. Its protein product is CASSSTGGYISGANVLTF.

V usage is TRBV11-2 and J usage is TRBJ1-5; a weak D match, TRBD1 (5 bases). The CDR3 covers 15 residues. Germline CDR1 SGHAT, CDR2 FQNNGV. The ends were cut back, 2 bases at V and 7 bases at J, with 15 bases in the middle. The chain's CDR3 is CASSLTLRGPQPQHF. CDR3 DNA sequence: TGTGCCAGCAGCTTAACATTAAGGGGACCCCAGCCCCAGCATTTT. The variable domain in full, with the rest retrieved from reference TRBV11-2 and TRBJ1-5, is EAGVAQSPRYKIIEKRQSVAFWCNPISGHATLYWYQQILGQGPKLLIQFQNNGVVDDSQLPKDRFSAERLKGVDSTLKIQPAKLEDSAVYLCASSLTLRGPQPQHFGDGTRLSIL.

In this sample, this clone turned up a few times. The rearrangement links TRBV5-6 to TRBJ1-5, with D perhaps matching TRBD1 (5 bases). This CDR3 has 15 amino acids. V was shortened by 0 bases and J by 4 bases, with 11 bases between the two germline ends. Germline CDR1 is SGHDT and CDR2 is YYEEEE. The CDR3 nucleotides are TGTGCCAGCAGCTTGGGACAGATAGCAAATCAGCCCCAGCATTTT. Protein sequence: CASSLGQIANQPQHF.

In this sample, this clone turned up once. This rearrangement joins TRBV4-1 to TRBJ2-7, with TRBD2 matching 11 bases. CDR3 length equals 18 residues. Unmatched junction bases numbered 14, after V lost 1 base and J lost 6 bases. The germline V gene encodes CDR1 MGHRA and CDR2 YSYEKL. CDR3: CASSQGLTSGRARGEQYF. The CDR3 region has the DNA TGCGCCAGCAGCCAAGGACTTACTAGCGGGAGAGCCAGGGGCGAGCAGTACTTC.

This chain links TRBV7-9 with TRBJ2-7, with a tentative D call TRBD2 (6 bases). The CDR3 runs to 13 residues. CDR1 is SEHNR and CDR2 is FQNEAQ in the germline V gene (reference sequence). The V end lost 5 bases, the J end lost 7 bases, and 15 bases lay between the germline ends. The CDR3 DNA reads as TGTGCCAGCAGCCAGGGACCGGCGGGGGAGCAGTACTTC. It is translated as CASSQGPAGEQYF.

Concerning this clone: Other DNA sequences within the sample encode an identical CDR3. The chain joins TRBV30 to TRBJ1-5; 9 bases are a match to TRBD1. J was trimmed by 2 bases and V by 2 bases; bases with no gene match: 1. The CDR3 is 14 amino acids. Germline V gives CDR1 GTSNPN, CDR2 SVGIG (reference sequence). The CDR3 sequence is CAWSRDRGNQPQHF. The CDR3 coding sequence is TGTGCCTGGAGTAGGGACAGGGGCAATCAGCCCCAGCATTTT.

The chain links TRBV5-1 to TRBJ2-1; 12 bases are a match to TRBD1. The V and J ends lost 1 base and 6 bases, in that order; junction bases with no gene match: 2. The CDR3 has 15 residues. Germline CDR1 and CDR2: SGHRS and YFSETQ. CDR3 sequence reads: CASSLWDRGLNEQFF. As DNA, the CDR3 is TGCGCCAGCAGCTTGTGGGACAGGGGGCTCAATGAGCAGTTCTTC.

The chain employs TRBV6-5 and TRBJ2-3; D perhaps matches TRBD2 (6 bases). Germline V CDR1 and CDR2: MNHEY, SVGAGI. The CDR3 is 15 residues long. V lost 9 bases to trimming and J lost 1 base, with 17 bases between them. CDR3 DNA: TGTGCCAGTTCCTCCCTTAGCGGAGGCACAGATACGCAGTATTTT. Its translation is CASSSLSGGTDTQYF.

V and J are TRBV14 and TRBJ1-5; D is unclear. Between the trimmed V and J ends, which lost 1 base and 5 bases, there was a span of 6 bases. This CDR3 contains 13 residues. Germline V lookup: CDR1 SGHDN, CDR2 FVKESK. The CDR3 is CASSQGDDQPQHF. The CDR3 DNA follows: TGTGCCAGCAGCCAAGGTGATGATCAGCCCCAGCATTTT.